The sequence of this T cell receptor beta chain was determined in a study of T cells in women clearing cervical HPV infection. Overall study context: Control women cleared a single incident HPV16 infection within 12 months. Study-wide points: CIN3+ cases had significantly higher TCR repertoire richness than controls, but evenness did not differ. Controls had more TRBV6-7 (0.16%) than cases (roughly 0.11%).

Germline V CDR1 and CDR2: MNHEY, SVGEGT. The CDR3 is made up of 12 amino acids. All participants had a single incident cervical HPV16 infection, and prevalent HPV16 infections were excluded. Concerning this clone itself: Antigen: not known. The read gets to within 3 residues of the CDR3 end, and the germline J gene fills in the rest.

Clones were sequenced by immunoSEQ multiplex PCR, and TCRdb holds only the in-frame ones, with some missing. The sample's table shows roughly 14,000 clones. Sequenced material: blood buffy coat. The sequence was collected from a woman between 18 and 69 years old with a cervical HPV16 infection that either progressed to CIN3+ or cleared (not recorded which). The chain links TRBV6-2 or TRBV6-3 to TRBJ1-2; D is unresolved. The sequenced part of the CDR3 DNA is TGTGCCAGCAGGCACAACGTCGGGGGC. Protein sequence: CASRHNVGG. The full CDR3 protein reads CASRHNVGGYTF.